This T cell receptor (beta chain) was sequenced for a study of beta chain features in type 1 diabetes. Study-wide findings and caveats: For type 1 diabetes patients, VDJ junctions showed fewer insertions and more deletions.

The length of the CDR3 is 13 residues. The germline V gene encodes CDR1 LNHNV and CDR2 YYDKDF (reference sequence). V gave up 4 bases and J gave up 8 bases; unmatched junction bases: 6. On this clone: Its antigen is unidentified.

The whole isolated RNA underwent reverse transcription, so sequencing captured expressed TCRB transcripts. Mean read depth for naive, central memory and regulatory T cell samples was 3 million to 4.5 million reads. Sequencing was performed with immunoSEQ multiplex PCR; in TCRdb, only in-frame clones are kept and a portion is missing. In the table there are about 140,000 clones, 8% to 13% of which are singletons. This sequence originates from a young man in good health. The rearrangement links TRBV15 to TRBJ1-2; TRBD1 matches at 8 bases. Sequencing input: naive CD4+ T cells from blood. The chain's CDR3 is CATSTGQGWGYTF. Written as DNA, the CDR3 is TGTGCCACCAGCACTGGACAGGGCTGGGGCTACACCTTC.